The sequence of this T cell receptor (beta chain) was determined in a study of CD8 T cells in ankylosing spondylitis. TCRdb called the 5' RACE reads again in MiXCR, with one record for every CDR3 protein. The sample contains around 480,000 distinct CDR3 sequences, under 20% of which appear only once. Overall study results and limits: Within ankylosing spondylitis blood, a TCR beta motif made up of seven or eight highly homologous variants appeared to be characteristic.

Deletions cut 6 bases from V and 0 bases from J, with 9 bases between. Germline CDR1 and CDR2: MNHNS and SASEGT. The CDR3 extends over 15 amino acids. On this clonotype itself: Its antigen is still unknown.

The chain combines TRBV6-1 with TRBJ1-6; no clear D gene. Material for sequencing was blood, either unsorted or a sorted T cell fraction (not recorded which). This clonotype originated in a male donor with ankylosing spondylitis. CDR3 loop: CASSDHPSYNSPLHF. The DNA for the CDR3 is TGTGCCAGCAGCGACCACCCCTCCTATAATTCACCCCTCCACTTT.